The 20 T cell receptor beta chains given below trace back to one sample, sequenced in a study of shared clonotypes between healthy human individuals. Assay used: immunoSEQ multiplex PCR; TCRdb lists only in-frame clones, some missing. Here the sample spans about 1.5 million clones, about 98% being singletons. The sequencing sample was made of naive CD4+ T cells sorted from blood. This sample's subset: CD45RA+ positively selected. These receptors all come from a man aged 25-45 years in good health.

The chain recombines TRBV7-8 with TRBJ1-2, with TRBD1 identical over 7 bases. Looked up from germline, CDR1 is SGHVS and CDR2 is FQNEAQ. This CDR3 is built from 16 residues. After removal of 4 bases from V and 4 bases from J, the junction contained 12 bases not matched to a gene. CDR3 coding DNA: TGTGCCAGCAGCTCCGAACAGGGGCCCCAGGGCTATGGCTACACCTTC. It specifies CASSSEQGPQGYGYTF. The complete variable domain, with remaining parts taken from reference TRBV7-8 and TRBJ1-2, reads GAGVSQSPRYKVAKRGQDVALRCDPISGHVSLFWYQQALGQGPEFLTYFQNEAQLDKSGLPSDRFFAERPEGSVSTLKIQRTQQEDSAVYLCASSSEQGPQGYGYTFGSGTRLTVV.

The chain uses TRBV2 and TRBJ2-3, with TRBD2 identical over 10 bases. The CDR3 spans 14 residues. The V segment lost 9 bases and the J segment 6 bases; nucleotides outside the gene matches: 9. Germline V lookup: CDR1 SNHLY, CDR2 FYNNEI. CDR3 protein: CASGGLAGVDTQYF. The CDR3 nucleotides are TGTGCCAGTGGGGGGCTAGCGGGAGTTGATACGCAGTATTTT.

The chain employs TRBV14 and TRBJ1-2, with D possibly being TRBD1 (5 bases). Trimming removed 6 bases from V and 0 bases from J, with 17 bases in between. The CDR3 spans 16 residues. CDR1 and CDR2 from the germline V gene are SGHDN and FVKESK. The CDR3 loop reads CASSLGPRVANYGYTF. In DNA form, the CDR3 reads TGTGCCAGCAGTTTGGGGCCCCGGGTAGCTAACTATGGCTACACCTTC.

The chain joins TRBV5-1 to TRBJ2-7, with 8 bases identical to TRBD1. CDR3 length: 14 amino acids. V dropped 4 bases and J dropped 5; count of bases not matched to a gene: 8. Germline values: CDR1 SGHRS, CDR2 YFSETQ. The CDR3: CASSPAGGFNEQYF. The CDR3 DNA is TGCGCCAGCAGCCCAGCAGGGGGCTTCAACGAGCAGTACTTC.

The chain is built from TRBV11-3 and TRBJ2-7, with a weak D call TRBD1 (5 bases). CDR1 is SGHNT, CDR2 YENEEA, per germline. This CDR3 region has 14 residues. Trimming took 4 bases from V and 7 from J, leaving 17 bases between them. Written as DNA, the CDR3 is TGTGCCAGCAGCTCAACCTTGGCAGGGCGTGAGCAGTACTTC. Translating it yields CASSSTLAGREQYF.

This clone occurred once. This chain links TRBV25-1 with TRBJ1-5; D is uncertain. The length of the CDR3 is 8 residues. CDR1 and CDR2 (germline): MGHDK, SYGVNS. CDR3 amino acids: CPRKPQHF. The CDR3 coding sequence is TGTCCGCGGAAGCCCCAGCATTTT.

J is TRBJ2-4 and V is TRBV2; the D gene is possibly TRBD1 (6 bases). The CDR3 runs to 15 residues. Trimming cost V 7 bases and J 0 bases, with 13 bases left between them. Germline CDR1 is SNHLY and CDR2 is FYNNEI. CDR3 nucleotides: TGTGCCAGCATCGGGACATCCCTAGCCAAAAACATTCAGTACTTC. Protein sequence: CASIGTSLAKNIQYF.

The CDR3 DNA sequence: TGTGCCAGCAGCTGGGATCCCGGGACAGGTCCCGCAGATACGCAGTATTTT. It yields the protein CASSWDPGTGPADTQYF. This chain joins TRBV9 and TRBJ2-3; TRBD1 matches 8 bases. The germline V gene has CDR1 SGDLS and CDR2 YYNGEE. The CDR3 runs 17 residues. V was clipped by 4 bases and J by 4 bases; unmatched bases: 14.

V usage is TRBV2 and J usage is TRBJ1-1, with unresolved D. The CDR3 consists of 14 residues. CDR1 and CDR2 from the germline V gene are SNHLY and FYNNEI. Trimming removed 7 bases from V and 3 bases from J, with 15 bases in between. The CDR3 nucleotides read TGTGCCAGCAACATGATTGTTACCTACACTGAAGCTTTCTTT. Its translation is CASNMIVTYTEAFF.

The chain employs TRBV29-1 and TRBJ2-7; possibly TRBD1 for D (5 bases). The germline V gene has CDR1 SQVTM and CDR2 ANQGSEA. Trimming cost V 6 bases and J 3 bases, with 24 bases left between them. The CDR3 consists of 16 residues. The CDR3 protein is CSVALWIGGAVYEQYF. The CDR3, as DNA: TGCAGCGTCGCCTTGTGGATCGGTGGGGCTGTCTACGAGCAGTACTTC.

Remarks on this clone: The same CDR3 can be traced to other DNA sequences in this sample. This chain uses TRBV29-1 with TRBJ2-7; unclear D gene. CDR1 is SQVTM, CDR2 ANQGSEA, per germline. The CDR3 sequence is 13 residues long. V was pared by 4 bases and J by 0 bases, with 10 bases between. For the CDR3, the DNA is TGCAGCGTTGGCTCGGGTAGCTCCTACGAGCAGTACTTC. Amino acids: CSVGSGSSYEQYF.

V usage is TRBV5-1 and J usage is TRBJ1-1, with TRBD1 as a possible D gene (6 bases). Trimming took 8 bases from V and 4 from J, leaving 21 bases between them. The germline V gene has CDR1 SGHRS and CDR2 YFSETQ. The CDR3 covers 15 residues. The CDR3 region is CASSPQGRGGTEAFF. The CDR3 DNA reads as TGCGCCAGTTCCCCCCAGGGACGAGGGGGCACTGAAGCTTTCTTT.

The chain couples TRBV11-2 to TRBJ2-5; D possibly corresponds to TRBD2 (5 bases). The CDR3 sequence is 17 residues long. Trimming cost V 1 base and J 1 base, with 16 bases left between them. The germline gives CDR1 SGHAT, CDR2 FQNNGV. The CDR3 DNA is TGTGCCAGCAGCTTAGGGGCGCGAGGGCCGATCCAAGAGACCCAGTACTTC. Amino acid sequence: CASSLGARGPIQETQYF.

The chain employs TRBV28 and TRBJ2-1, with 11 bases that match TRBD1. V was clipped by 5 bases and J by 7 bases; unmatched bases: 10. The CDR3 is made up of 16 amino acids. Germline CDR1 is MDHEN and CDR2 is SYDVKM. CDR3 nucleotides: TGTGCCAGCAGTCTGCGGACAGGGGGCCAGTTAAATGAGCAGTTCTTC. Amino acids: CASSLRTGGQLNEQFF.

Worth noting for this clone: This sample includes further DNA sequences coding for the same CDR3. V gene TRBV28 combines with J gene TRBJ2-1, with 13 bases identical to TRBD2. Per the germline V gene, CDR1 is MDHEN and CDR2 is SYDVKM. V was pared by 5 bases and J by 4 bases, with 2 bases of the junction left unmatched. There are 15 residues in the CDR3. The CDR3 here is CASSGLAGAYNEQFF. CDR3 DNA sequence: TGTGCCAGCAGTGGACTAGCGGGAGCTTACAATGAGCAGTTCTTC.

This sequence joins TRBV28 and TRBJ2-1, with D unclear. This CDR3 is 16 amino acids long. Trimming removed 9 bases at V and 0 bases at J, with 18 bases between. CDR1 MDHEN and CDR2 SYDVKM come from the germline V gene. The CDR3 region is CASKLIRAASYNEQFF. In DNA form, the CDR3 reads TGTGCCAGTAAACTCATTCGGGCGGCCTCCTACAATGAGCAGTTCTTC.

In DNA, the CDR3 is TGTGCCAGCAGCTCGGGTCAAAGCGGGACGAACAATGAGCAGTTCTTC. It translates to CASSSGQSGTNNEQFF. The rearrangement uses TRBV7-2 and TRBJ2-1, with TRBD2 matching 7 bases. The V segment lost 4 bases and the J segment 5 bases; nucleotides outside the gene matches: 11. The CDR3 runs 16 residues. Per the germline V gene, CDR1 is SGHTA and CDR2 is FQGNSA.

The V and J genes are TRBV5-1 and TRBJ1-1; maybe TRBD1 (6 bases). The CDR3 is 14 amino acids. Trimming left V 4 bases short and J 5 bases short, with 15 bases between. Germline V CDR1 and CDR2: SGHRS, YFSETQ. The CDR3: CASSPADRRTEAFF. The CDR3 region has the DNA TGCGCCAGCAGCCCGGCGGACAGAAGAACTGAAGCTTTCTTT. Looking up the rest from reference TRBV5-1 and TRBJ1-1 gives the full variable domain: KAGVTQTPRYLIKTRGQQVTLSCSPISGHRSVSWYQQTPGQGLQFLFEYFSETQRNKGNFPGRFSGRQFSNSRSEMNVSTLELGDSALYLCASSPADRRTEAFFGQGTRLTVV.

The chain couples TRBV5-1 to TRBJ2-5; unclear D gene. Trimming removed 4 bases from V and 5 bases from J, with 15 bases in between. Germline CDR1 reads SGHRS; CDR2 reads YFSETQ. The length of the CDR3 is 14 residues. CDR3 sequence: CASSPPGLGETQYF. Here the CDR3 DNA reads TGCGCCAGCAGCCCCCCCGGGTTAGGGGAGACCCAGTACTTC.

The rearrangement links TRBV6-5 to TRBJ2-1; D uncertain. Germline V gene lookup returns CDR1 MNHEY and CDR2 SVGAGI. CDR3 length equals 13 residues. The V gene lost 2 bases and the J gene lost 9 bases, with 11 bases spanning the gap. CDR3 nucleotides: TGTGCCAGCAGTTACAAAAGGGTTGGTGAGCAGTTCTTC. Translating gives CASSYKRVGEQFF.